The clone carrying this TCR beta chain was detected only a few times. Its antigen is unidentified. This record comes from a study of naive and memory T cell subsets. Study-level findings and limits: Over 85% of naive TCR sequences appeared only once, unlike memory subsets.

The beta constant-region primer was an equimolar mix of two oligonucleotides covering TRBC1 and TRBC2. Ligated cDNA was amplified by four rounds of PCR with nested alpha and beta constant-region primers and SP2. Each CDR3 protein is one row after TCRdb ran MiXCR on the UMI-ligation and nested PCR reads. The table lists 9,700 or so distinct CDR3 sequences, less than 7% of them singletons. The V gene's germline CDR1 is SNHLY and CDR2 FYNNEI. The CDR3 is 16 amino acids. Trimming shortened V by 6 bases and J by 8 bases, and 22 bases separated the two germline ends. CD45RA-CD27- cells were effector memory; CD45RA+CD27- cells were EMRA.

The sequence was collected from a human donor in good health. The chain is built from TRBV2 and TRBJ1-4, with D possibly matching TRBD1 (5 bases). The sample taken for sequencing was CD4+ TEMRA cells from blood. Subset given: effector memory re-expressing CD45RA, CD45RA+ CD27-. CDR3: CASSRTGPPEGEKLFF. The CDR3 bases are TGTGCCAGCAGCAGAACGGGACCGCCTGAGGGGGAAAAACTGTTTTTT. Using reference TRBV2 and TRBJ1-4 for the parts outside the CDR3, the full variable domain is EPEVTQTPSHQVTQMGQEVILRCVPISNHLYFYWYRQILGQKVEFLVSFYNNEISEKSEIFDDQFSVERPDGSNFTLKIRSTKLEDSAMYFCASSRTGPPEGEKLFFGSGTQLSVL.